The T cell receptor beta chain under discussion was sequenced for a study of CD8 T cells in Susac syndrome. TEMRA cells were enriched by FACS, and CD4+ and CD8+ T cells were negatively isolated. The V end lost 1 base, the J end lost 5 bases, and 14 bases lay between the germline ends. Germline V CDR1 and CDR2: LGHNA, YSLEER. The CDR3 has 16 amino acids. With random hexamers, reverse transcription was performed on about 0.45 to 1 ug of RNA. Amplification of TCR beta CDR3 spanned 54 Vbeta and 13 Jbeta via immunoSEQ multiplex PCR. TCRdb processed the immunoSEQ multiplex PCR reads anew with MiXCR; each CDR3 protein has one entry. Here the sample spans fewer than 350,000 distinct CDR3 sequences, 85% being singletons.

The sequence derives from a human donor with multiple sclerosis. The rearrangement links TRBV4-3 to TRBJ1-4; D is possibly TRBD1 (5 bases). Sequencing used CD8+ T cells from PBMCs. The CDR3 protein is CASSQVGLRENEKLFF. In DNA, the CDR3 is TGCGCCAGCAGCCAAGTAGGTCTCAGGGAAAATGAAAAACTGTTTTTT.